This T cell receptor (beta chain) was profiled in a study of glioma-infiltrating T cells. Study as a whole: Low-grade gliomas were grade II; glioblastomas were grade IV at initial diagnosis.

This clonotype showed up just a few times. Its antigen is as yet unknown. Using RNA template, CDR3s of TCR alpha and beta were amplified with iRepertoire arm-PCR. Tissue mRNA or PBMC total RNA, roughly 95-400 ng, went into one-step reverse transcription and amplification. TCRdb processed the multiplex PCR reads anew with MiXCR; each CDR3 protein has one entry. The sample carries about 380,000 distinct CDR3 sequences, 41% recorded once. General observations from the study: Tissue-blood divergence was below expectation in non-neoplastic patients, above in gliomas. Patients with low tissue-blood divergence carried a signature set of shared blood CDR3 motifs.

Sequenced input: glioma tissue, nonneoplastic brain tissue, or PBMCs (not recorded which). The sequence came from a human donor with low-grade glioma or glioblastoma, undergoing nonglioma brain surgery, or in good health (not recorded which).

DNA for the CDR3: TGTGCCAGTAGCCCGACCGCGACCTACGAGCAGTACTTC. Its translation: CASSPTATYEQYF. This sequence joins TRBV19 and TRBJ2-7; D is ambiguous. The CDR3 sequence is 13 residues long. Between the trimmed V and J ends, which lost 6 bases and 2 bases, there was a span of 11 bases. The germline gives CDR1 LNHDA, CDR2 SQIVND (reference sequence).